The clone carrying this T cell receptor (beta chain) was counted a single time. Its target is unknown. Trimming pared 3 bases from V and 0 bases from J, leaving 12 bases between. CDR3 length equals 17 residues. A 5'RACE reaction primed in the constant segment made cDNA libraries of TCR alpha and TCR beta, and these carried sample barcodes and UMIs. TCRdb reanalysed the 5' RACE reads using MiXCR and keeps one entry per CDR3 protein. This table has about 400,000 distinct CDR3 sequences, more than 20% appearing once. These data originate in a study of T-cell memory formation after mild COVID-19. In the study overall: Across donors, TCR clusters were largely donor specific. Broader study findings: What remained unconfirmed was the SARS-CoV-2 specificity of second-wave clones peaking on day 37. The finding that pre-infection memory included some responding clones suggested that cross-reactive memory joined.

The rearrangement links TRBV12-3 or TRBV12-4 to TRBJ2-6; maybe TRBD2 (6 bases). The sample comprised PBMCs or a T cell subset sorted from them (not recorded which). The sequence was obtained from an adult woman who had mild COVID-19 (a few samples of this study predate the infection). Cell type and time point are not known. CDR3 region: CASSFWGVSSGANVLTF. The CDR3, as DNA: TGTGCCAGCAGTTTCTGGGGGGTGAGCTCTGGGGCCAACGTCCTGACTTTC.